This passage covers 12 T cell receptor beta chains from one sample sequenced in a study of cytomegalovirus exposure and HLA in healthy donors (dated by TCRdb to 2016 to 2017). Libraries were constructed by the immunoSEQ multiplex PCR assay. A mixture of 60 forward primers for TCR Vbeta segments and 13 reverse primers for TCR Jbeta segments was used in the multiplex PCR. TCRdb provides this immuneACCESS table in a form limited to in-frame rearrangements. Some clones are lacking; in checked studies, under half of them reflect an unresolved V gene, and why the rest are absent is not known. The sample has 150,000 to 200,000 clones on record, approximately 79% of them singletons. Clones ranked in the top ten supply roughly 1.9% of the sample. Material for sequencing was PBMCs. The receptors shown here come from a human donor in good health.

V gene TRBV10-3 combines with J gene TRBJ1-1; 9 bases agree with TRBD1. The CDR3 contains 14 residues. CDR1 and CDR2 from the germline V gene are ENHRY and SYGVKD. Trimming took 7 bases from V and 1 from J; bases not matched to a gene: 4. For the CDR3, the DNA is TGTGCCATCACTAAGGGACAGGGGAACACTGAAGCTTTCTTT. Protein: CAITKGQGNTEAFF.

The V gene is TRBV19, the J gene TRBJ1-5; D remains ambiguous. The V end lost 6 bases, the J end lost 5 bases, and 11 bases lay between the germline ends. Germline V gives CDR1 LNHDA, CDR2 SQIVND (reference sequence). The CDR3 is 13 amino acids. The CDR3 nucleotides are TGTGCCAGTAGGCCTGCGGATCATCAGCCCCAGCATTTT. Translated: CASRPADHQPQHF.

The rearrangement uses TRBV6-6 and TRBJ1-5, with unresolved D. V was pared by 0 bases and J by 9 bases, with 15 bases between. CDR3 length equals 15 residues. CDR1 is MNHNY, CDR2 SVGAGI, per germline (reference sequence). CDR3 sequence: CASSYSQISQPPQHF. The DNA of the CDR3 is TGTGCCAGCAGTTACTCGCAGATCTCCCAACCGCCCCAGCATTTT.

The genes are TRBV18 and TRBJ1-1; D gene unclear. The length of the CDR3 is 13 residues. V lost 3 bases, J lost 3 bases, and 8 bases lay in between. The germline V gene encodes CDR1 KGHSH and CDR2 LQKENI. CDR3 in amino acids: CASSPDLDTEAFF. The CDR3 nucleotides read TGTGCCAGCTCACCGGACTTGGACACTGAAGCTTTCTTT.

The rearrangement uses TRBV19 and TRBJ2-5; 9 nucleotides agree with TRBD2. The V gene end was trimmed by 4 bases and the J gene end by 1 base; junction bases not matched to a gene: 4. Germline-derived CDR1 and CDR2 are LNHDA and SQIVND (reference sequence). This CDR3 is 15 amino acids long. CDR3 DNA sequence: TGTGCCAGTAGTAAGGGCGGGGGGGTCCAAGAGACCCAGTACTTC. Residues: CASSKGGGVQETQYF.

The CDR3 DNA reads as TGTGCCAGCAGCTCAGACAGGGTCCAGAGTTCTGAGCAGTTCTTC. Translated, it gives CASSSDRVQSSEQFF. This sequence joins TRBV7-2 and TRBJ2-1, with TRBD1 matching 7 bases. Trimming took 4 bases from V and 9 from J; bases not matched to a gene: 12. The germline V gene has CDR1 SGHTA and CDR2 FQGNSA. This CDR3 comprises 15 residues.

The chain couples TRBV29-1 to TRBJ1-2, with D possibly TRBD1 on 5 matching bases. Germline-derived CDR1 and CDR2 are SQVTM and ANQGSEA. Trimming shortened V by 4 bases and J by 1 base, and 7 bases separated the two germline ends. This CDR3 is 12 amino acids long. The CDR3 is CSVVGGNYGYTF. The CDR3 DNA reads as TGCAGCGTTGTGGGGGGTAACTATGGCTACACCTTC.

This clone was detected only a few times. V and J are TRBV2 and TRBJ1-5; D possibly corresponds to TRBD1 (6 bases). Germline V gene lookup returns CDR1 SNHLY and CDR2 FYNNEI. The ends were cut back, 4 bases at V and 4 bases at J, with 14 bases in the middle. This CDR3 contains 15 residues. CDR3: CASSGTAKKNQPQHF. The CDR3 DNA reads TGTGCCAGCAGTGGGACAGCCAAGAAAAATCAGCCCCAGCATTTT.

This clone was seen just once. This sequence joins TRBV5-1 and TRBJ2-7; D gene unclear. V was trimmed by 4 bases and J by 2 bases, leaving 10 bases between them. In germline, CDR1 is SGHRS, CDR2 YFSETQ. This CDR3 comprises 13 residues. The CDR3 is CASSLIKPYEQYF. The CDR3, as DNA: TGCGCCAGCAGCCTTATCAAGCCCTACGAGCAGTACTTC.

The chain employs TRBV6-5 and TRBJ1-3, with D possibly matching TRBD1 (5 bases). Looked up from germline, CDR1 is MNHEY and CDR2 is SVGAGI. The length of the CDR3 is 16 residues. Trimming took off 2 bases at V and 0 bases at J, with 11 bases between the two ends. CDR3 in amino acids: CASSYRGGNSGNTIYF. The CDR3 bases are TGTGCCAGCAGTTACAGGGGCGGAAACTCTGGAAACACCATATATTTT.

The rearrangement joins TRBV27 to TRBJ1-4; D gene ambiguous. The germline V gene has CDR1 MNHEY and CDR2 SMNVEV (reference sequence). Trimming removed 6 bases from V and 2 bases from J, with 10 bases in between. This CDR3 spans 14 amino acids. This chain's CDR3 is CASSRLGTNEKLFF. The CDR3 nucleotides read TGTGCCAGCAGCCGACTAGGGACTAATGAAAAACTGTTTTTT. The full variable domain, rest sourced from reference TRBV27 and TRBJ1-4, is EAQVTQNPRYLITVTGKKLTVTCSQNMNHEYMSWYRQDPGLGLRQIYYSMNVEVTDKGDVPEGYKVSRKEKRNFPLILESPSPNQTSLYFCASSRLGTNEKLFFGSGTQLSVL.

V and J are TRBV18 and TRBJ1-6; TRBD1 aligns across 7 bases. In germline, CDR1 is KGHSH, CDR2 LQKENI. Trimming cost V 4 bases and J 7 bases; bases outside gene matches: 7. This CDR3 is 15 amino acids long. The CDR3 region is CASSLEGALNSPLHF. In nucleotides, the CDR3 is TGTGCCAGCTCACTCGAGGGGGCGTTAAATTCACCCCTCCACTTT.